Given below is one TCR beta chain in context. Antigen specificity is unknown. Sequenced by immunoSEQ multiplex PCR; TCRdb stores in-frame clones only, minus some. The sample has around 35,000 clones, 68% seen once; the top ten hold more than 3.5%. This record belongs to a study of vaccination effects on CD4 cells after COVID-19. Study background: Prior to sequencing, the ViraFEST assay stimulated PBMC with viral peptide pools, which expanded the antigen-specific CD4+ T cells. Study findings and constraints: Vaccine-induced clones in healthy vaccinees cross-reacted with common cold coronaviruses in only 1 of 255 cases.

Having been cultured for roughly 10 days, the cells underwent CD4+ T cell isolation. Specimen: CD4+ T cells from PBMCs cultured without peptide, collected before COVID-19 vaccination. The sequence derives from a human donor who received a COVID-19 vaccine.

Written as DNA, the CDR3 is TGTGCCAGTAGTATCGACAGGGGTACTGAAAAACTGTTTTTT. Amino acid sequence: CASSIDRGTEKLFF. The chain uses TRBV19 and TRBJ1-4; the match to TRBD1 covers 8 bases. The junction had 4 bases not matched to a gene; V was cut back by 3 bases and J by 7 bases. The germline gives CDR1 LNHDA, CDR2 SQIVND (reference sequence). The CDR3 extends over 14 amino acids.